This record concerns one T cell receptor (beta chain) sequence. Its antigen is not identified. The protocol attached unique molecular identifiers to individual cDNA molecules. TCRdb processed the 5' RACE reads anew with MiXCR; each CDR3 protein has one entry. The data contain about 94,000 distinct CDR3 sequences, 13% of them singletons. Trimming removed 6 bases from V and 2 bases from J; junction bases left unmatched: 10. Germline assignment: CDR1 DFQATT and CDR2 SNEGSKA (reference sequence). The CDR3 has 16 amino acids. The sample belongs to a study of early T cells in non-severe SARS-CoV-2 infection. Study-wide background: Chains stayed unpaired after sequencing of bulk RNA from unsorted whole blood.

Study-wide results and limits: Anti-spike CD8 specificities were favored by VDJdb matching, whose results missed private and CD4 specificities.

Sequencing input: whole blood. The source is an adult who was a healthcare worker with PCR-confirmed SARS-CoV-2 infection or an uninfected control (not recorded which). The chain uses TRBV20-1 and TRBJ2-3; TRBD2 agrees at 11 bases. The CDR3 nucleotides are TGCAGTGCAACACGGTTGGGACTAGCGGCCACAGATACGCAGTATTTT. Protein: CSATRLGLAATDTQYF.